This T cell receptor (beta chain) was identified during a study of blood T cells in healthy people across ages. CDR3 length: 14 residues. The V end was cut by 2 bases, the J end by 7 bases, with 11 bases between. Germline lookup yields CDR1 SNHLY and CDR2 FYNNEI. It was with a sample-barcoded 5' primer and a J-beta primer mix that a second PCR of roughly 7 to 12 cycles was run. TCRdb used MiXCR to reprocess the 5' RACE reads, holding one entry per CDR3 protein. The sample has 600,000 or so distinct CDR3 sequences; approximately 30% are singletons. Sequencing input: blood. The TCR originated in a woman aged 80 or over in good health. The gene calls are TRBV2 and TRBJ2-2; possibly TRBD1 for D (5 bases). CDR3 loop: CASSENWGVGELFF. CDR3 DNA: TGTGCCAGCAGTGAAAACTGGGGCGTCGGGGAGCTGTTTTTT.